This T cell receptor (beta chain) was identified in a study of tissue T cells after allogeneic stem cell transplantation. Study results and caveats: Anatomically similar tissues had similar TCR repertoires within each patient. Shared clones across patients were few; motif clustering revealed tissue-specific shared signatures. Blood and spleen captured only part of the tissue TCR repertoire.

Trimming removed 3 bases from V and 6 bases from J; junction bases left unmatched: 1. Germline V gene data show CDR1 as NNHNN and CDR2 as SYGAGS (reference sequence). The CDR3 covers 14 residues. To note about this clone: What it binds is not known. Gene names denote mouse genes. The read ends 1 residue early relative to the CDR3; the germline J gene fills the gap.

The protocol was immunoSEQ multiplex PCR, while the TCRdb copy is restricted to in-frame clones and leaves out a portion. The data contain tens of thousands of clones, about 70% of them singletons. The receptor was isolated from a female BALB/c mouse in good health. Strain haplotype at MHC: H2-d. The sequencing input was blood. V and J are TRBV13-2 and TRBJ2-1; 12 positions match TRBD2. The CDR3 DNA, read in part, is TGTGCCAGCGGTGGGACTGGGGGGGTTGCTGAGCAGTTC. Its protein is CASGGTGGVAEQF. From start to end, the CDR3 is CASGGTGGVAEQFF.